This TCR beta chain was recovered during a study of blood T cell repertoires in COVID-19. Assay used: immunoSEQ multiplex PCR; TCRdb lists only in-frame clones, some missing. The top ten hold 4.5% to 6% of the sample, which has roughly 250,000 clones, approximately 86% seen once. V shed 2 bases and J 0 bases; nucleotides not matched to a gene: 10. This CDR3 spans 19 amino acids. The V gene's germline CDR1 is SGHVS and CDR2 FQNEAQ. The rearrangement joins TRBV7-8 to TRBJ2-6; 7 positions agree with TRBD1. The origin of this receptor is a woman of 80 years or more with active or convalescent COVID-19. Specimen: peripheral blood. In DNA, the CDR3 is TGTGCCAGCAGCTTAAGAACACAGGGGCAGGCCTCTGGGGCCAACGTCCTGACTTTC. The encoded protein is CASSLRTQGQASGANVLTF.